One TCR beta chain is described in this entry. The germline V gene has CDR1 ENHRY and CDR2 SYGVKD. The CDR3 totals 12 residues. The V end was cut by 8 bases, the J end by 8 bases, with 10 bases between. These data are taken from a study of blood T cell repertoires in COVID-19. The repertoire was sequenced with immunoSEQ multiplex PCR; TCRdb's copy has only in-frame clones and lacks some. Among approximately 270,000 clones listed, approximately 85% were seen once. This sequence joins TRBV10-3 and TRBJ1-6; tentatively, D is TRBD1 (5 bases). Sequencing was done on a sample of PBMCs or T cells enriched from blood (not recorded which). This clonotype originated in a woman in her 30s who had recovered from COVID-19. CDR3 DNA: TGTGCCATCCGGGGGAGGGATTCACCCCTCCACTTT. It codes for CAIRGRDSPLHF.